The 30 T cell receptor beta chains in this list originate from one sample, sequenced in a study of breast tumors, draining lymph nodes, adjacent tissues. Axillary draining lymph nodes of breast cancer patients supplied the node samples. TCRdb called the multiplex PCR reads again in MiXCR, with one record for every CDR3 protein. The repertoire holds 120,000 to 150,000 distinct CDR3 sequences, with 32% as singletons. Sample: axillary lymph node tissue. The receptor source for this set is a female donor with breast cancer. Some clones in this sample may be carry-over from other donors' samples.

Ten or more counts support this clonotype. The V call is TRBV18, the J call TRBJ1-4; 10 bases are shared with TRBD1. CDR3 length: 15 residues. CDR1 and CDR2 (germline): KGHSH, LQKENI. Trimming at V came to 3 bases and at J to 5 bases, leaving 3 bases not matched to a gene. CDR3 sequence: CASSPSTGGNEKLFF. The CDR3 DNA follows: TGTGCCAGCTCACCCTCGACAGGGGGCAATGAAAAACTGTTTTTT.

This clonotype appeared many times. CDR3 sequence reads: CASSLVLVTEGYNEQFF. The CDR3 DNA reads as TGTGCCAGCAGCTTAGTTCTGGTGACAGAAGGGTACAATGAGCAGTTCTTC. The rearrangement uses TRBV7-2 and TRBJ2-1; tentatively, D is TRBD1 (5 bases). CDR3 length equals 17 residues. Germline V gene lookup returns CDR1 SGHTA and CDR2 FQGNSA. Trimming removed 1 base from V and 4 bases from J, with 17 bases in between.

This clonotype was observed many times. The CDR3: CASSEAFYNEQFF. The CDR3 DNA sequence: TGTGCCAGCAGTGAAGCGTTCTACAATGAGCAGTTCTTC. The gene calls are TRBV2 and TRBJ2-1; D is undetermined. This CDR3 spans 13 amino acids. The germline CDR1 and CDR2 sequences are SNHLY and FYNNEI. Trimming pared 0 bases from V and 3 bases from J, leaving 3 bases between.

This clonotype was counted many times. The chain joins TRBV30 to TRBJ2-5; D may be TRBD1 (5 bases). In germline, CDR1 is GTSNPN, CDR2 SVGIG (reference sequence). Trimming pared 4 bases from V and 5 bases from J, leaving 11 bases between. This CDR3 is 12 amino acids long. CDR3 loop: CAWTLGQETQYF. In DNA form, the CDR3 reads TGTGCCTGGACCTTGGGGCAGGAGACCCAGTACTTC.

The CDR3 region has the DNA TGTGCCATCAGTGAGTCCGGGACAGGGAAAGAGACCCAGTACTTC. Translation gives CAISESGTGKETQYF. The chain recombines TRBV10-3 with TRBJ2-5; 9 positions match TRBD1. Germline assignment: CDR1 ENHRY and CDR2 SYGVKD. V was clipped by 0 bases and J by 3 bases; unmatched bases: 2. The CDR3 loop spans 15 amino acids.

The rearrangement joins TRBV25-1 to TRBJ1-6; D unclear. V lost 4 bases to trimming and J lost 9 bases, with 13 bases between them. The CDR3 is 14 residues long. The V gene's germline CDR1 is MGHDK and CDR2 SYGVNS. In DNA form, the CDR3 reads TGTGCCAGCAGTGGCCAAAGACCAAGTTCACCCCTCCACTTT. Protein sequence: CASSGQRPSSPLHF.

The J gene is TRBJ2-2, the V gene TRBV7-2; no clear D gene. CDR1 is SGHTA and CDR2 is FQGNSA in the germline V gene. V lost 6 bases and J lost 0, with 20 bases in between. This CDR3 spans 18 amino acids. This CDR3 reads CASSPNSIRNANTGELFF. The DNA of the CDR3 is TGTGCCAGCAGTCCTAACTCTATTCGGAACGCGAACACCGGGGAGCTGTTTTTT.

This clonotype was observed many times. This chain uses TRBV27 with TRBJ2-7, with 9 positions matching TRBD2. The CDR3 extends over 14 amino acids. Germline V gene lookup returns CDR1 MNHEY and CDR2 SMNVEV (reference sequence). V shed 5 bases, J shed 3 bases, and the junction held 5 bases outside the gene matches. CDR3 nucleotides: TGTGCCAGCAGTGCGGCGGGGGGGTTCTACGAGCAGTACTTC. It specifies CASSAAGGFYEQYF.

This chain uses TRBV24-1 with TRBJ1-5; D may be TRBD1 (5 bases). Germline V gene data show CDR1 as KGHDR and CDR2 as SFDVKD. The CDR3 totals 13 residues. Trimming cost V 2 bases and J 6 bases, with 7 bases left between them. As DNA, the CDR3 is TGTGCCACCAGTGATTCGGGGCTTCAGCCCCAGCATTTT. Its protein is CATSDSGLQPQHF.

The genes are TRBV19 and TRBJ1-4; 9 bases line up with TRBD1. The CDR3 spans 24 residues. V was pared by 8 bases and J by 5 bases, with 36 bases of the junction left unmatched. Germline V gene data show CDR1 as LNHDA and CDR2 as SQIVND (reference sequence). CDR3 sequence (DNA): TGTGCCAGTTTACCCACAGGGGGCGTAAATTATGGCTACACCTTCAGTTCGGGGAATGAAAAACTGTTTTTT. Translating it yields CASLPTGGVNYGYTFSSGNEKLFF.

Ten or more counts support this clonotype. CDR3 residues: CAWATGGETQYF. The CDR3 DNA follows: TGTGCCTGGGCTACAGGGGGAGAGACCCAGTACTTC. The V call is TRBV30, the J call TRBJ2-5; 8 nucleotides agree with TRBD1. The CDR3 contains 12 residues. Germline V lookup: CDR1 GTSNPN, CDR2 SVGIG (reference sequence). V gave up 5 bases and J gave up 4 bases; unmatched junction bases: 3.

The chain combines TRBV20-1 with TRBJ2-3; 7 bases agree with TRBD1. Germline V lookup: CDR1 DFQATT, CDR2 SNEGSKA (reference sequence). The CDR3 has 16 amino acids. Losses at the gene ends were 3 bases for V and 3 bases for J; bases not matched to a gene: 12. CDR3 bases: TGCAGTGCTAGGGACAGGTCGAACTACGGGACAGATACGCAGTATTTT. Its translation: CSARDRSNYGTDTQYF.

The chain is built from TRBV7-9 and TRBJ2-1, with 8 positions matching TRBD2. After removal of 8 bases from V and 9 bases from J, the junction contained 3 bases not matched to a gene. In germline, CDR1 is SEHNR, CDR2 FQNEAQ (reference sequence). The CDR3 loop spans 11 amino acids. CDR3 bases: TGTGCCAGCTCCGGGGGGGGTGAGCAGTTCTTC. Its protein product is CASSGGGEQFF.

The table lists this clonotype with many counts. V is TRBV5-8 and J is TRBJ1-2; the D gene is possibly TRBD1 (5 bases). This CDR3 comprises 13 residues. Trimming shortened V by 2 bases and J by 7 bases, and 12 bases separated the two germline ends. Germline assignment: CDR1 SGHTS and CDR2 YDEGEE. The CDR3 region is CASSFQGLSGYTF. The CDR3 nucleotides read TGTGCCAGCAGCTTCCAGGGTCTAAGTGGCTACACCTTC. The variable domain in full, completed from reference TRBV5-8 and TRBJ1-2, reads EAGVTQSPTHLIKTRGQQATLRCSPISGHTSVYWYQQALGLGLQFLLWYDEGEERNRGNFPPRFSGRQFPNYSSELNVNALELEDSALYLCASSFQGLSGYTFGSGTRLTVV.

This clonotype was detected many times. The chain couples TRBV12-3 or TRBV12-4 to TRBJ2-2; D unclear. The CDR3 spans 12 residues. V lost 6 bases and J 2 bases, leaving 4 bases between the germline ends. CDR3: CASRSNTGELFF. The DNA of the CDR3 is TGTGCCAGCAGAAGCAACACCGGGGAGCTGTTTTTT.

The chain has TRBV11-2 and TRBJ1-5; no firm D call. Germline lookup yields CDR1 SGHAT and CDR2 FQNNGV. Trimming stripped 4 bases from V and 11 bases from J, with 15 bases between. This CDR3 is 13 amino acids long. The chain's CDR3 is CASSYVQPETQHF. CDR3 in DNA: TGTGCCAGCAGCTACGTCCAGCCGGAGACCCAGCATTTT.

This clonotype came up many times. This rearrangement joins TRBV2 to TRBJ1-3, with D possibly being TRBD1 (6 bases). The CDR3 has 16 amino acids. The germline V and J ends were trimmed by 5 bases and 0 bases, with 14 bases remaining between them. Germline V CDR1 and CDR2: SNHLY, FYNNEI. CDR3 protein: CASSPRDIVSGNTIYF. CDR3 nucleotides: TGTGCCAGCAGTCCTAGGGACATAGTCTCTGGAAACACCATATATTTT.

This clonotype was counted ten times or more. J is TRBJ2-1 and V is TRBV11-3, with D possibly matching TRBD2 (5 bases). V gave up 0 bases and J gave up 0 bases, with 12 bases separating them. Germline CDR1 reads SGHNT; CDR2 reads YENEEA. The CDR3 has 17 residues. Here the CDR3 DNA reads TGTGCCAGCAGCTTAGATAATCGAGGAGGCTCCTACAATGAGCAGTTCTTC. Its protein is CASSLDNRGGSYNEQFF.

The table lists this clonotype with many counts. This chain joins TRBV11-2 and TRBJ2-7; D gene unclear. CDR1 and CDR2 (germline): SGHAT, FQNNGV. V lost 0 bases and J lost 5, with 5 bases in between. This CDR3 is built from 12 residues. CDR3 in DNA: TGTGCCAGCAGCTTAGAAGGAGACGAGCAGTACTTC. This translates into CASSLEGDEQYF.

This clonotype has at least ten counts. CDR3 in DNA: TGCGCCAGCAGCACGGGACAGGCAGTCTCTGGGGCCAACGTCCTGACTTTC. Its translation is CASSTGQAVSGANVLTF. The chain uses TRBV5-1 and TRBJ2-6; 8 bases fit TRBD1. Germline assignment: CDR1 SGHRS and CDR2 YFSETQ. This CDR3 comprises 17 residues. V lost 4 bases and J lost 0; bases outside the gene matches: 6.

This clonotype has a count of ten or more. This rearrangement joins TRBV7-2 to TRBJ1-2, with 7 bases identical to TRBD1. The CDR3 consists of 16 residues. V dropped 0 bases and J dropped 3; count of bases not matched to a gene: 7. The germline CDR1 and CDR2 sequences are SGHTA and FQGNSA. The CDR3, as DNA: TGTGCCAGCAGCTTAGCCTACGGGACAGTTGACTATGGCTACACCTTC. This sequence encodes CASSLAYGTVDYGYTF.

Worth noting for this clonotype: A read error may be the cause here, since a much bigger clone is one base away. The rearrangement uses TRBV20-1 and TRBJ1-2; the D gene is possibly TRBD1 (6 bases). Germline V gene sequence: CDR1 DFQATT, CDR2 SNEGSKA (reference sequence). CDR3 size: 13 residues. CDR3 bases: TGCAGTGCGATACAGGGCTCTAACTATGCCTACACCTTC. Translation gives CSAIQGSNYAYTF.

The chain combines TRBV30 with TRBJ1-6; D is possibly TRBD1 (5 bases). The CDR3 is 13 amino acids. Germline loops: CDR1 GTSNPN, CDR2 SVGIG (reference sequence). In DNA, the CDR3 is TGTGCTCGGCCTACAGGAGTTAATTCACCCCTCCACTTT. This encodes CARPTGVNSPLHF.

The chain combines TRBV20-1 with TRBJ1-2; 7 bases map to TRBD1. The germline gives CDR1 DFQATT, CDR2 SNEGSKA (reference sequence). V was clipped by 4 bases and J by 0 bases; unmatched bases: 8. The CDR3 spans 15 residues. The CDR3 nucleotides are TGCAGTGCTAAGAGCGGGGGGACAGCTAACTATGGCTACACCTTC. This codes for CSAKSGGTANYGYTF.

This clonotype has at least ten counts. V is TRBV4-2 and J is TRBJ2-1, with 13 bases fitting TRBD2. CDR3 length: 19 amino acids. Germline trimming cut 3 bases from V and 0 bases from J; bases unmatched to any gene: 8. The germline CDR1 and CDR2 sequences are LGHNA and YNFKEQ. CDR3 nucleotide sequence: TGTGCCAGCAGCCAGGCCGGGACTAGCGGGAAACGCTCCTACAATGAGCAGTTCTTC. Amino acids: CASSQAGTSGKRSYNEQFF.

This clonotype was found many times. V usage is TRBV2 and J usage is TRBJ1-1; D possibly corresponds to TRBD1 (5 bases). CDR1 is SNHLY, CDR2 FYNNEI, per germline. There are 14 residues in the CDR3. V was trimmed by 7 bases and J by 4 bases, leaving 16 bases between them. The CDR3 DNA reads TGTGCCAGCAAGACTAAAGGGGTTGGCACTGAAGCTTTCTTT. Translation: CASKTKGVGTEAFF.

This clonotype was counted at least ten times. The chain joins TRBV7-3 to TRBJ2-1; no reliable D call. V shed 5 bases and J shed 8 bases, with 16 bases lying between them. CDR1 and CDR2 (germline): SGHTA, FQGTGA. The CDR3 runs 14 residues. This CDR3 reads CASSTQTGLDEQFF. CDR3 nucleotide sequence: TGTGCCAGCAGCACACAAACTGGGCTCGATGAGCAGTTCTTC.

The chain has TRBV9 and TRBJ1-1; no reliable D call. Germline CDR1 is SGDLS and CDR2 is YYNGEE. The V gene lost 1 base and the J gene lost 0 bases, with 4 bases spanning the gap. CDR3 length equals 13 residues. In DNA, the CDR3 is TGTGCCAGCAGCGTATTTCTGAACACTGAAGCTTTCTTT. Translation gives CASSVFLNTEAFF.

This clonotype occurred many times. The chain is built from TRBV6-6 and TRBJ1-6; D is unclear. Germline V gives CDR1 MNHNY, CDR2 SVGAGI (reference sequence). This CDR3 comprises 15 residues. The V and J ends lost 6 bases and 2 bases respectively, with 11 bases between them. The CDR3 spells CASSPQVAYNSPLHF. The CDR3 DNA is TGTGCCAGCAGCCCCCAGGTTGCCTATAATTCACCCCTCCACTTT.

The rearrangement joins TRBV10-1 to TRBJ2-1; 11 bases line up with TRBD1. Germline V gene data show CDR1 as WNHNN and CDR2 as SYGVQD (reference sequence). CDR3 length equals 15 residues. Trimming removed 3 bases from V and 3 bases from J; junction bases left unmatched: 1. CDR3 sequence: CASSDGTGGYNEQFF. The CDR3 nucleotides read TGCGCCAGCAGTGATGGGACAGGGGGCTACAATGAGCAGTTCTTC.